These T cell receptor beta chains were read from a single sample in a study of T-cell reconstitution after alpha-beta-depleted transplantation in children. TCRdb itself ran the PCR reads through MiXCR, one entry per CDR3 protein. Altogether 640,000 or so distinct CDR3 sequences are present, roughly 17% being singletons, with the ten largest covering over 0.95%. The material was PBMCs from the stem cell graft donor, obtained from the stem cell graft. The receptor set was obtained from a human donor who donated a stem cell graft to a child with acute myeloid leukemia. Each CDR3 is given with its conserved first and last residue. D genes are given only for firm matches. Some rows have no size entry. The others give once, few or many, or a class for an expanded clone.

d_gene	v_gene	j_gene	abundance	CDR3aa	CDR3nt
-	TRBV12-3/TRBV12-4	TRBJ1-5	few	CASSLDWGHQPQHF	TGTGCCAGCAGTTTGGACTGGGGGCATCAGCCCCAGCATTTT
-	TRBV20-1	TRBJ2-1	many	CSAIWGADEQFF	TGCAGTGCTATTTGGGGGGCCGATGAGCAGTTCTTC
-	TRBV7-2	TRBJ2-3	-	CASSQGYSTDTQYF	TGTGCCAGCAGCCAGGGGTATAGCACAGATACGCAGTATTTT
-	TRBV7-9	TRBJ2-1	few	CASSLLPDLEQFF	TGTGCCAGCAGCTTACTGCCCGACCTTGAGCAGTTCTTC
-	TRBV28	TRBJ1-2	-	CASSEFSGGKTNYGYTF	TGTGCCAGCAGCGAATTTTCGGGAGGTAAAACTAACTATGGCTACACCTTC
-	TRBV15	TRBJ2-7	few	CATSRDLRVREQYF	TGTGCCACCAGCAGAGATCTCAGGGTCAGGGAGCAGTACTTC
-	TRBV30	TRBJ2-7	-	CAWSVRQGWGYEQYF	TGTGCCTGGAGTGTACGGCAGGGTTGGGGCTACGAGCAGTACTTC
-	TRBV20-1	TRBJ1-2	few	CSATLRGAVYGYTF	TGCAGTGCTACCCTTCGGGGGGCGGTCTATGGCTACACCTTC
-	TRBV27	TRBJ1-1	-	CASSSGARNTEAFF	TGTGCCAGCAGCTCAGGGGCCCGGAACACTGAAGCTTTCTTT
-	TRBV7-2	TRBJ1-5	few	CASSPRRRDQPQHF	TGTGCCAGCAGCCCCCGGAGGAGGGATCAGCCCCAGCATTTT
-	TRBV27	TRBJ1-2	-	CASSLSDSLGYGYTF	TGTGCCAGCAGTTTATCTGACAGTTTAGGGTATGGCTACACCTTC
TRBD1	TRBV7-9	TRBJ2-1	many	CASSWDRGFF	TGTGCCAGCAGCTGGGACAGAGGGTTCTTC
-	TRBV15	TRBJ1-1	few	CATSREVNMNTEAFF	TGTGCCACCAGCAGAGAGGTCAATATGAACACTGAAGCTTTCTTT
TRBD1	TRBV24-1	TRBJ1-5	-	CATRDREGQPQHF	TGTGCCACCAGGGACAGGGAGGGTCAGCCCCAGCATTTT
-	TRBV10-3	TRBJ2-3	few	CAISVAGIGDTQYF	TGTGCCATCAGTGTTGCGGGGATAGGAGATACGCAGTATTTT
-	TRBV12-3/TRBV12-4	TRBJ2-5	-	CASAPRGVETQYF	TGTGCTAGTGCCCCTAGAGGGGTAGAGACCCAGTACTTC
TRBD2	TRBV12-3/TRBV12-4	TRBJ2-3	many	CASTGLAGSRADTQYF	TGTGCCAGCACCGGACTAGCGGGGAGTAGGGCAGATACGCAGTATTTT
-	TRBV6-5	TRBJ1-1	many	CASSYSRGVRTEAFF	TGTGCCAGCAGTTACTCGCGGGGGGTAAGGACTGAAGCTTTCTTT
-	TRBV7-9	TRBJ1-2	-	CASSSQQGYGYTF	TGTGCCAGCAGCTCCCAACAGGGTTACGGCTACACCTTC
TRBD1	TRBV29-1	TRBJ1-2	many	CSAGGDSHGYTF	TGCAGCGCCGGGGGGGACAGCCATGGCTACACCTTC
-	TRBV7-7	TRBJ2-5	-	CASSPEVADGAQYF	TGTGCCAGCAGCCCCGAAGTAGCCGACGGGGCCCAGTACTTC
TRBD1	TRBV18	TRBJ1-5	-	CASSEDRNSNQPQHF	TGTGCCAGCTCAGAGGACAGGAATAGCAATCAGCCCCAGCATTTT
-	TRBV20-1	TRBJ1-1	many	CSAPYSGVDAEAFF	TGCAGTGCCCCCTATTCGGGGGTTGACGCTGAAGCTTTCTTT
-	TRBV12-3/TRBV12-4	TRBJ2-3	few	CASSLPGARAQYF	TGTGCCAGCAGTTTACCGGGGGCGAGGGCGCAGTATTTT
-	TRBV4-3	TRBJ2-7	many	CASSQDGRSVYEQYF	TGCGCCAGCAGCCAAGATGGCAGGTCCGTCTACGAGCAGTACTTC
-	TRBV6-5	TRBJ2-4	many	CASSYSLAPGNIQYF	TGTGCCAGCAGTTACTCGTTGGCTCCTGGTAACATTCAGTACTTC